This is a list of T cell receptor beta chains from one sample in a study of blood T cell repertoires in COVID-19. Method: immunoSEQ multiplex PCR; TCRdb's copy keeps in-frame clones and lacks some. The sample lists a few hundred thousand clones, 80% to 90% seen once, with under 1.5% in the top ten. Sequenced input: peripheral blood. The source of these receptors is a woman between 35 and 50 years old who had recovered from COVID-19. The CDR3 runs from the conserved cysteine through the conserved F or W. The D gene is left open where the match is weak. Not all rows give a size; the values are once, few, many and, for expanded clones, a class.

CDR3 protein: CASSYSGTASGKTQYF
CDR3 DNA: TGTGCCAGCAGTTACTCAGGGACAGCGTCCGGAAAGACCCAGTACTTC
J gene: TRBJ2-5
D gene: TRBD1
V gene: TRBV6-5
clone size: NA

CDR3 protein: CASTRLAGGSEQFF
CDR3 DNA: TGTGCCAGCACCCGACTAGCGGGGGGGTCTGAGCAGTTCTTC
J gene: TRBJ2-1
D gene: TRBD2
V gene: TRBV27
clone size: NA

CDR3 protein: CATSRGGDGETQYF
CDR3 DNA: TGTGCCACCAGCCGAGGGGGAGATGGGGAGACCCAGTACTTC
J gene: TRBJ2-5
D gene: NA
V gene: TRBV15
clone size: once

CDR3 protein: CASSQGSGGDGNTIYF
CDR3 DNA: TGTGCCAGCAGCCAAGGAAGTGGGGGGGATGGAAACACCATATATTTT
J gene: TRBJ1-3
D gene: NA
V gene: TRBV4-2
clone size: NA

CDR3 protein: CANQFGRVEDPTDTQYF
CDR3 DNA: TGTGCCAACCAGTTTGGCAGGGTAGAGGACCCCACAGATACGCAGTATTTT
J gene: TRBJ2-3
D gene: NA
V gene: TRBV2
clone size: NA

CDR3 protein: CASSRGRNQPQHF
CDR3 DNA: TGTGCCAGCAGCCGTGGCCGCAATCAGCCCCAGCATTTT
J gene: TRBJ1-5
D gene: NA
V gene: TRBV11-2
clone size: few

CDR3 protein: CASSIPQGRNTEAFF
CDR3 DNA: TGTGCCAGTAGTATTCCCCAGGGGAGGAACACTGAAGCTTTCTTT
J gene: TRBJ1-1
D gene: NA
V gene: TRBV19
clone size: NA

CDR3 protein: CASSVGQGSSPLHF
CDR3 DNA: TGTGCCAGCAGCGTAGGACAGGGGAGTTCACCCCTCCACTTT
J gene: TRBJ1-6
D gene: TRBD1
V gene: TRBV9
clone size: once

CDR3 protein: CATSRGRANEKLFF
CDR3 DNA: TGTGCCACCAGCAGAGGACGGGCTAATGAAAAACTGTTTTTT
J gene: TRBJ1-4
D gene: NA
V gene: TRBV15
clone size: NA

CDR3 protein: CASSRVSGGAGTGELFF
CDR3 DNA: TGTGCCAGCAGCCGCGTATCAGGGGGCGCAGGTACCGGGGAGCTGTTTTTT
J gene: TRBJ2-2
D gene: TRBD1
V gene: TRBV13
clone size: once

CDR3 protein: CAWSPYTGEQFF
CDR3 DNA: TGTGCCTGGAGTCCTTATACGGGTGAGCAGTTCTTC
J gene: TRBJ2-1
D gene: NA
V gene: TRBV30
clone size: NA

CDR3 protein: CASSIMGQNTEAFF
CDR3 DNA: TGTGCCAGTAGTATTATGGGGCAGAACACTGAAGCTTTCTTT
J gene: TRBJ1-1
D gene: NA
V gene: TRBV19
clone size: NA

CDR3 protein: CASSPWGAYEQYF
CDR3 DNA: TGTGCCAGCAGTCCGTGGGGGGCCTACGAGCAGTACTTC
J gene: TRBJ2-7
D gene: NA
V gene: TRBV6-2/TRBV6-3
clone size: once

CDR3 protein: CASSSLRDTYEQYF
CDR3 DNA: TGTGCCAGCAGCTCCCTCAGGGATACCTACGAGCAGTACTTC
J gene: TRBJ2-7
D gene: NA
V gene: TRBV11-2
clone size: once

CDR3 protein: CAWSQATGLRNTIYF
CDR3 DNA: TGTGCCTGGAGTCAAGCGACAGGGTTGAGAAACACCATATATTTT
J gene: TRBJ1-3
D gene: TRBD1
V gene: TRBV30
clone size: NA

CDR3 protein: CATGKREVAGGRDTQYF
CDR3 DNA: TGTGCCACCGGAAAACGGGAAGTGGCGGGGGGCCGGGATACGCAGTATTTT
J gene: TRBJ2-3
D gene: TRBD2
V gene: TRBV15
clone size: NA

CDR3 protein: CASSPEGLATGELFF
CDR3 DNA: TGTGCCAGCAGCCCGGAGGGACTAGCCACCGGGGAGCTGTTTTTT
J gene: TRBJ2-2
D gene: TRBD2
V gene: TRBV7-2
clone size: NA

CDR3 protein: CASSQVVRDRDGYTF
CDR3 DNA: TGTGCCAGCAGCCAAGTAGTCCGGGACAGGGATGGCTACACCTTC
J gene: TRBJ1-2
D gene: TRBD1
V gene: TRBV14
clone size: NA

CDR3 protein: CAGGQAATGELFF
CDR3 DNA: TGTGCCGGCGGACAGGCGGCCACCGGGGAGCTGTTTTTT
J gene: TRBJ2-2
D gene: TRBD1
V gene: TRBV7-2
clone size: NA

CDR3 protein: CASSSALGGAFQETQYF
CDR3 DNA: TGTGCCAGCAGCTCCGCTCTTGGGGGGGCCTTCCAAGAGACCCAGTACTTC
J gene: TRBJ2-5
D gene: NA
V gene: TRBV7-9
clone size: once

CDR3 protein: CASSVPGVTTGELFF
CDR3 DNA: TGTGCCAGCAGCGTCCCGGGAGTAACTACCGGGGAGCTGTTTTTT
J gene: TRBJ2-2
D gene: NA
V gene: TRBV5-4
clone size: few

CDR3 protein: CASSQGKGLIDYYEQYF
CDR3 DNA: TGTGCCAGCAGCCAAGGCAAGGGTTTGATTGACTACTACGAGCAGTACTTC
J gene: TRBJ2-7
D gene: NA
V gene: TRBV3-1/TRBV3-2
clone size: NA

CDR3 protein: CASSSPTGGDEQYF
CDR3 DNA: TGTGCCAGCAGTTCCCCCACCGGCGGAGACGAGCAGTACTTC
J gene: TRBJ2-7
D gene: NA
V gene: TRBV6-5
clone size: few

CDR3 protein: CASSRDRGHHEQYF
CDR3 DNA: TGTGCCAGCAGCCGGGACAGGGGGCACCACGAGCAGTACTTC
J gene: TRBJ2-7
D gene: TRBD1
V gene: TRBV6-5
clone size: NA

CDR3 protein: CASSEYGGNTEAFF
CDR3 DNA: TGTGCCAGCAGTGAATACGGGGGGAACACTGAAGCTTTCTTT
J gene: TRBJ1-1
D gene: NA
V gene: TRBV2
clone size: NA

CDR3 protein: CASSQGSFGGAVRQFF
CDR3 DNA: TGTGCCAGCAGCCAAGGATCTTTCGGGGGGGCCGTTCGGCAGTTCTTC
J gene: TRBJ2-1
D gene: TRBD2
V gene: TRBV3-1/TRBV3-2
clone size: NA

CDR3 protein: CATSGQTFNYGYTF
CDR3 DNA: TGTGCGACAAGCGGGCAGACCTTTAACTATGGCTACACCTTC
J gene: TRBJ1-2
D gene: NA
V gene: TRBV7-2
clone size: few

CDR3 protein: CASSLGQGAGNTIYF
CDR3 DNA: TGTGCCAGCAGCCTAGGGCAGGGGGCGGGAAACACCATATATTTT
J gene: TRBJ1-3
D gene: TRBD1
V gene: TRBV7-2
clone size: NA

CDR3 protein: CASSGGTGGYNEQFF
CDR3 DNA: TGTGCCAGCAGCGGCGGGACAGGGGGTTACAATGAGCAGTTCTTC
J gene: TRBJ2-1
D gene: TRBD1
V gene: TRBV3-1/TRBV3-2
clone size: NA

CDR3 protein: CASSPPDREYSPLHF
CDR3 DNA: TGTGCCAGCAGCCCACCTGACAGGGAGTATTCACCCCTCCACTTT
J gene: TRBJ1-6
D gene: TRBD1
V gene: TRBV4-2
clone size: NA

CDR3 protein: CASSYRTGAYNEQFF
CDR3 DNA: TGTGCCAGCAGTTACAGGACAGGGGCATACAATGAGCAGTTCTTC
J gene: TRBJ2-1
D gene: TRBD1
V gene: TRBV6-2/TRBV6-3
clone size: NA

CDR3 protein: CASSQDYPGGATGYTF
CDR3 DNA: TGCGCCAGCAGCCAAGACTACCCAGGGGGCGCGACTGGCTACACCTTC
J gene: TRBJ1-2
D gene: TRBD1
V gene: TRBV4-3
clone size: NA

CDR3 protein: CASIEQGGYGYTF
CDR3 DNA: TGTGCCAGCATTGAGCAGGGTGGCTATGGCTACACCTTC
J gene: TRBJ1-2
D gene: NA
V gene: TRBV28
clone size: NA

CDR3 protein: CSVPGQGASGELFF
CDR3 DNA: TGCAGCGTGCCGGGACAGGGGGCGTCCGGGGAGCTGTTTTTT
J gene: TRBJ2-2
D gene: TRBD1
V gene: TRBV29-1
clone size: NA

CDR3 protein: CASSEPGQVYEQYF
CDR3 DNA: TGTGCCAGCAGTGAACCGGGACAGGTCTACGAGCAGTACTTC
J gene: TRBJ2-7
D gene: TRBD1
V gene: TRBV6-1
clone size: NA

CDR3 protein: CASSLGGQGNEKLFF
CDR3 DNA: TGTGCCAGCAGCTTGGGGGGCCAGGGCAATGAAAAACTGTTTTTT
J gene: TRBJ1-4
D gene: NA
V gene: TRBV5-4
clone size: NA

CDR3 protein: CASEGEANEKLFF
CDR3 DNA: TGTGCCAGCGAGGGTGAGGCTAATGAAAAACTGTTTTTT
J gene: TRBJ1-4
D gene: NA
V gene: TRBV2
clone size: once

CDR3 protein: CASSDRVTEAFF
CDR3 DNA: TGTGCCAGCTCGGACAGGGTCACTGAAGCTTTCTTT
J gene: TRBJ1-1
D gene: TRBD1
V gene: TRBV18
clone size: NA

CDR3 protein: CASRAQVSGNTIYF
CDR3 DNA: TGCGCCAGCAGAGCCCAAGTCTCTGGAAACACCATATATTTT
J gene: TRBJ1-3
D gene: NA
V gene: TRBV5-1
clone size: NA

CDR3 protein: CASSLSWAKGDYGYTF
CDR3 DNA: TGTGCCAGCAGCTTAAGTTGGGCTAAGGGGGACTATGGCTACACCTTC
J gene: TRBJ1-2
D gene: NA
V gene: TRBV7-8
clone size: NA

CDR3 protein: CASSFLSGNIQYF
CDR3 DNA: TGTGCCAGCAGTTTCCTGTCAGGAAACATTCAGTACTTC
J gene: TRBJ2-4
D gene: NA
V gene: TRBV28
clone size: NA

CDR3 protein: CASSPGTSYEQYF
CDR3 DNA: TGTGCCAGCAGCCCCGGGACAAGCTACGAGCAGTACTTC
J gene: TRBJ2-7
D gene: NA
V gene: TRBV11-3
clone size: NA

CDR3 protein: CASSQDSSGGYNEQFF
CDR3 DNA: TGCGCCAGCAGCCAAGATAGTAGCGGGGGCTACAATGAGCAGTTCTTC
J gene: TRBJ2-1
D gene: TRBD2
V gene: TRBV4-3
clone size: NA

CDR3 protein: CASSSTVLGIYF
CDR3 DNA: TGTGCCAGCAGTTCGACAGTTTTGGGCATATATTTT
J gene: TRBJ1-3
D gene: NA
V gene: TRBV12-3/TRBV12-4
clone size: NA

CDR3 protein: CASSQDLTRGRADTQYF
CDR3 DNA: TGCGCCAGCAGCCAAGATTTGACCAGGGGGCGGGCAGATACGCAGTATTTT
J gene: TRBJ2-3
D gene: TRBD1
V gene: TRBV4-1
clone size: once

CDR3 protein: CATRTDSMGYGYTF
CDR3 DNA: TGTGCCACTAGGACGGACAGTATGGGGTATGGCTACACCTTC
J gene: TRBJ1-2
D gene: NA
V gene: TRBV19
clone size: NA

CDR3 protein: CASSTGGVGTEAFF
CDR3 DNA: TGTGCCAGCTCGACAGGGGGTGTTGGCACTGAAGCTTTCTTT
J gene: TRBJ1-1
D gene: TRBD1
V gene: TRBV18
clone size: NA

CDR3 protein: CASSLAGGSYNEQFF
CDR3 DNA: TGTGCCAGCAGTTTAGCGGGGGGATCCTACAATGAGCAGTTCTTC
J gene: TRBJ2-1
D gene: TRBD2
V gene: TRBV27
clone size: NA

CDR3 protein: CASKNLLGAGEAFF
CDR3 DNA: TGTGCCAGCAAGAATTTATTAGGAGCGGGTGAAGCTTTCTTT
J gene: TRBJ1-1
D gene: NA
V gene: TRBV2
clone size: NA

CDR3 protein: CASSIQGGGNQPQHF
CDR3 DNA: TGTGCCAGCAGTATACAGGGTGGTGGCAATCAGCCCCAGCATTTT
J gene: TRBJ1-5
D gene: NA
V gene: TRBV27
clone size: few